This entry lists 10 T cell receptor beta chains sequenced from one sample in a study of T-cell memory formation after mild COVID-19. TCRdb called the 5' RACE reads again in MiXCR, with one record for every CDR3 protein. The data hold about 280,000 distinct CDR3 sequences, with around 8% observed a single time. Source material: PBMCs or a T cell subset sorted from them (not recorded which). These receptors came from a young man who had mild COVID-19 (a few samples of this study predate the infection). Cell type and time point are not known.

This clonotype was seen a few times. The chain carries TRBV6-1 and TRBJ1-1, with TRBD1 as a possible D gene (5 bases). V lost 6 bases and J lost 0, with 11 bases in between. CDR3 length: 14 amino acids. CDR1 is MNHNS, CDR2 SASEGT, per germline. Here the CDR3 reads CASSWTPMNTEAFF. CDR3 DNA sequence: TGTGCCAGCAGCTGGACACCCATGAACACTGAAGCTTTCTTT.

CDR3 amino acids: CAGGQGPSPLHF. In DNA form, the CDR3 reads TGTGCCGGGGGACAGGGTCCCTCACCCCTCCACTTT. The chain uses TRBV2 and TRBJ1-6, with 9 bases matching TRBD1. From germline, CDR1 is SNHLY and CDR2 FYNNEI. The CDR3 is 12 residues long. The V gene end was trimmed by 11 bases and the J gene end by 10 bases; junction bases not matched to a gene: 6.

This sequence joins TRBV29-1 and TRBJ2-3; D may correspond to TRBD1 or TRBD2 (6 bases each). Germline values: CDR1 SQVTM, CDR2 ANQGSEA. The ends were cut back, 4 bases at V and 1 base at J, with 21 bases in the middle. This CDR3 comprises 17 residues. The CDR3 sequence: CSVGGPMEGQGTDTQYF. CDR3 DNA: TGCAGCGTTGGAGGGCCGATGGAGGGACAAGGCACAGATACGCAGTATTTT.

This clonotype was picked up many times. The chain is built from TRBV9 and TRBJ1-6; 9 bases line up with TRBD1. Germline CDR1 is SGDLS and CDR2 is YYNGEE. CDR3 length: 16 residues. After removal of 3 bases from V and 8 bases from J, the junction contained 9 bases not matched to a gene. The CDR3 DNA is TGTGCCAGCAGCGCAGGGGCTGGACAGGGGCATTCACCCCTCCACTTT. Translated, it gives CASSAGAGQGHSPLHF.

A few counts support this clonotype. The CDR3 reads CASSQVWGTGTVFSNQPQHF. CDR3 in DNA: TGCGCCAGCAGCCAAGTTTGGGGGACAGGGACGGTTTTTAGCAATCAGCCCCAGCATTTT. The rearrangement uses TRBV4-1 and TRBJ1-5; the match to TRBD1 covers 9 bases. Germline values: CDR1 MGHRA, CDR2 YSYEKL. Trimming removed 1 base from V and 0 bases from J; junction bases left unmatched: 13. The CDR3 extends over 20 amino acids.

The chain is built from TRBV25-1 and TRBJ1-2, with D hard to call. Germline V gene lookup returns CDR1 MGHDK and CDR2 SYGVNS. The V and J ends lost 5 bases and 0 bases respectively, with 7 bases between them. CDR3 length: 13 residues. In DNA, the CDR3 is TGTGCCAGCAGTTCCGGGTCTAACTATGGCTACACCTTC. As protein: CASSSGSNYGYTF.

This clonotype was found many times. The CDR3 nucleotides read TGTGCCAGCAGTGAATCAGGGCAGGGGGCTGGTGGCTACACCTTC. This encodes CASSESGQGAGGYTF. The chain carries TRBV6-1 and TRBJ1-2, with 8 bases identical to TRBD1. Per the germline V gene, CDR1 is MNHNS and CDR2 is SASEGT. The CDR3 sequence is 15 residues long. V lost 2 bases and J lost 7; bases outside the gene matches: 9.

This chain joins TRBV30 and TRBJ2-7, with D hard to call. CDR3 length equals 13 residues. CDR1 is GTSNPN and CDR2 is SVGIG in the germline V gene (reference sequence). Deletions cut 3 bases from V and 3 bases from J, with 12 bases between. This chain's CDR3 is CAWRRAAYYEQYF. The CDR3 region has the DNA TGTGCCTGGAGGCGCGCAGCCTACTACGAGCAGTACTTC.

This clonotype was detected a few times. This chain joins TRBV4-3 and TRBJ2-7, with D possibly matching TRBD2 (6 bases). Germline loops: CDR1 LGHNA, CDR2 YSLEER. The CDR3 has 14 residues. V was pared by 0 bases and J by 6 bases, with 12 bases between. CDR3 bases: TGCGCCAGCAGCCAAGAGTGGCGGGGCGGCGAGCAGTACTTC. Its protein is CASSQEWRGGEQYF.

V usage is TRBV7-9 and J usage is TRBJ2-2, with D uncertain. CDR1 is SEHNR, CDR2 FQNEAQ, per germline (reference sequence). V lost 4 bases, J lost 6 bases, and 18 bases lay in between. The CDR3 covers 16 residues. CDR3 in amino acids: CASSYPPGQRAGELFF. The CDR3 DNA reads as TGTGCCAGCAGCTATCCTCCGGGCCAAAGGGCCGGGGAGCTGTTTTTT. Supplemented by reference TRBV7-9 and TRBJ2-2, the full variable domain reads DTGVSQNPRHKITKRGQNVTFRCDPISEHNRLYWYRQTLGQGPEFLTYFQNEAQLEKSRLLSDRFSAERPKGSFSTLEIQRTEQGDSAMYLCASSYPPGQRAGELFFGEGSRLTVL.